The following is a T cell receptor (beta chain) sequence with its context. Sequenced by immunoSEQ multiplex PCR; TCRdb stores in-frame clones only, minus some. Altogether approximately 110,000 clones are present, around nine tenths being singletons, with the ten largest covering about 2%. The sample comes from a study of blood T cell repertoires in COVID-19. Study details: From the United States, Italy and Spain came samples of acute and convalescent COVID-19. From T cells, B-cell-depleted T cells, or PBMCs came the material, which was cDNA or gDNA.

Seattle researchers signed up patients amid active infection and tracked them longitudinally. The CDR3 has 15 amino acids. Germline V gene lookup returns CDR1 LNHDA and CDR2 SQIVND (reference sequence). J gave up 4 bases and V 3 bases, and 2 bases lay outside the gene matches. The TCR comes from a man aged 45-60 years with COVID-19, enrolled during active disease. The sequenced material came from peripheral blood. This chain links TRBV19 with TRBJ2-1, with 11 bases that match TRBD1. CDR3 bases: TGTGCCAGTAGTATCCGGGACAGGGGGTACAATGAGCAGTTCTTC. Its translation: CASSIRDRGYNEQFF.